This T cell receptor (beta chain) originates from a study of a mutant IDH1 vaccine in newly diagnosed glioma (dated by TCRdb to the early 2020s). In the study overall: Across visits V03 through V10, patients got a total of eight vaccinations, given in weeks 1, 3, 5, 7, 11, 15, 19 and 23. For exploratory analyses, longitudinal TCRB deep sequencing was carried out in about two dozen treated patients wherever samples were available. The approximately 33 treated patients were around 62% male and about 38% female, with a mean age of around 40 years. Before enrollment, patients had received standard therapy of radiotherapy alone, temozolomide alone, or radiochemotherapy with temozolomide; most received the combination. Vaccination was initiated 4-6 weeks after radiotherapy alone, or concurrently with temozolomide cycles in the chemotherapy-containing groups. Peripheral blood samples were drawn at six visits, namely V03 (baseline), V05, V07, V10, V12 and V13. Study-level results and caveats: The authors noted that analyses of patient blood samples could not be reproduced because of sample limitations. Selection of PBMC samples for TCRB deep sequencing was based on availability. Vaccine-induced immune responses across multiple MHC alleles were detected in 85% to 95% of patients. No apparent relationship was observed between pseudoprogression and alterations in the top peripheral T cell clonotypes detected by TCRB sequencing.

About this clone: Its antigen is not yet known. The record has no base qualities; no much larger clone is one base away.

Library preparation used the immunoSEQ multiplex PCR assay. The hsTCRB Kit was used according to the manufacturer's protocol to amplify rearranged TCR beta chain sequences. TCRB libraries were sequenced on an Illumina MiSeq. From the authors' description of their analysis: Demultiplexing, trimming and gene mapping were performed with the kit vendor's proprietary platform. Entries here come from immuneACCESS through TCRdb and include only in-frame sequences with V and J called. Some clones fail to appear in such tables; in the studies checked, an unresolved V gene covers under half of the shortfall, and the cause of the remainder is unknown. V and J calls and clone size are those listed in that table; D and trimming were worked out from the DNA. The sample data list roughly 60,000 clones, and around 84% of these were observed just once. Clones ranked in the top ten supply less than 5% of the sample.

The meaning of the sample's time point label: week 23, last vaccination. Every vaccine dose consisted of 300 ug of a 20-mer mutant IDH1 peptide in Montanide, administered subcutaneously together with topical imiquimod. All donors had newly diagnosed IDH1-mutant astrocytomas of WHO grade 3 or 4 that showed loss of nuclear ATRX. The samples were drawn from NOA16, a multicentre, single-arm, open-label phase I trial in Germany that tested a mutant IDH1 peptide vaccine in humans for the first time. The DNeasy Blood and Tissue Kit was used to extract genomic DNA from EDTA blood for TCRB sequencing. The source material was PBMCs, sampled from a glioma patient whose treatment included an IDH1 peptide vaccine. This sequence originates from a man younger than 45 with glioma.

The CDR3 reads CASSSVNPGSGTEAFF. At the DNA level, the sequence is TGTGCCAGCAGTTCCGTTAACCCAGGGTCGGGCACTGAAGCTTTCTTT. The sequence links TRBV6-6 to TRBJ1-1; a tentative D call is TRBD1 (5 bases match). There are 16 amino acids in the CDR3, from cysteine to phenylalanine inclusive. Left in the record is the CDR3 DNA by itself, 48 bases read in frame from the first base. V gives up 4 bases and J gives up 4 bases, and the segment between their germline ends measures 19 bases. Sequences MNHNY (CDR1) and SVGAGI (CDR2) are obtained from the germline V gene (reference sequence).